This T cell receptor beta chain was identified during a study of T cells in Graves' hyperthyroidism and ophthalmopathy. V shed 2 bases and J shed 1 base, with 8 bases lying between them. Germline-derived CDR1 and CDR2 are MNHEY and SVGAGI. This CDR3 region has 14 residues. This clonotype has a count of ten or more. It was RNA transcripts that yielded the amplified TCR beta CDR3 regions. The HTBI primer set was used in a first-round RT-PCR of the TCR CDR3. TCRdb reprocessed the multiplex PCR reads via MiXCR and lists one record per CDR3 protein. The sample includes 400,000 to 600,000 distinct CDR3 sequences, roughly 20% of them seen just once.

The sample comprised blood. The receptor comes from a man aged 18 to 29 with Graves' hyperthyroidism. The chain joins TRBV6-5 to TRBJ1-1, with D hard to call. The CDR3 sequence: CASSYRAGNTEAFF. Written as DNA, the CDR3 is TGTGCCAGCAGTTACAGGGCAGGGAACACTGAAGCTTTCTTT.